This TCR beta chain was captured by sequencing in a study of OX40 agonist ivuxolimab in advanced cancers. At the level of the study: Therapy given before enrollment (anti-PD-1, anti-PD-L1 or anti-CTLA-4) was allowed, and over 35% had some. Whole-study findings and limits: Low normalized T-cell clonal expansion also characterized some of the nonresponders.

Repertoires were generated with immunoSEQ multiplex PCR, while TCRdb's copy carries only in-frame clones and drops some. Among fewer than 85,000 clones listed, 92% were seen once. As regards this clone: Its antigen is undetermined.

The CDR3 has 15 amino acids. Germline CDR1 reads SNHLY; CDR2 reads FYNNEI. Trimming removed 6 bases from V and 5 bases from J, with 18 bases in between. The chain uses TRBV2 and TRBJ2-3; D may be TRBD2 (5 bases). The sample was CD4+ or CD8+ T cells sorted from blood, taken in a trial of the OX40 agonist ivuxolimab. The sequence was collected from an adult with an advanced solid tumor such as melanoma, head and neck, liver or kidney cancer. The CDR3 DNA is TGTGCCAGCAGGACGGACTCGCCCCAAGGAGATACGCAGTATTTT. This sequence encodes CASRTDSPQGDTQYF.